This TCR beta chain was profiled in a study of T-cell memory formation after mild COVID-19. Study as a whole: The two donors had largely donor-specific TCR clusters.

TCRdb passed the 5' RACE reads through MiXCR, listing each CDR3 protein once. This table holds 110,000 to 150,000 distinct CDR3 sequences, 20% to 25% found once. The CDR3 runs to 15 residues. V was pared by 7 bases and J by 1 base, with 8 bases of the junction left unmatched. Germline V lookup: CDR1 SQVTM, CDR2 ANQGSEA. Regarding the study as a whole: Unconfirmed was the SARS-CoV-2 specificity of second-wave clones that peaked on day 37. Some responding clones appeared in pre-infection memory, suggesting cross-reactive memory joined.

Note on this clonotype: The target antigen is unknown.

Sequencing was done on a sample of PBMCs or a T cell subset sorted from them (not recorded which). This sequence joins TRBV29-1 and TRBJ1-1, with 11 bases matching TRBD1. The sequence came from an adult woman who had mild COVID-19 (a few samples of this study predate the infection). Cell type and time point are not known. CDR3 amino acids: CSGRTGGMWNTEAFF. For the CDR3, the DNA is TGCAGCGGTCGGACAGGGGGCATGTGGAACACTGAAGCTTTCTTT.